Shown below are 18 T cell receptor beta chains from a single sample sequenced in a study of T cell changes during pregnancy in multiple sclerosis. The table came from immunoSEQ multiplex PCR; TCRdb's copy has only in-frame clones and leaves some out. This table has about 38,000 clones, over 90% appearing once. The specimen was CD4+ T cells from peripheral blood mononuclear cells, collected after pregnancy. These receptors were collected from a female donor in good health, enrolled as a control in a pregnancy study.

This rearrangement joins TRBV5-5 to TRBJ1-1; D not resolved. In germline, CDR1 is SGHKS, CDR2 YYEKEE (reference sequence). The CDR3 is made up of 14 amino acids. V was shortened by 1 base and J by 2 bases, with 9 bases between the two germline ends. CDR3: CASSLRSGNTEAFF. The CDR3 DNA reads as TGTGCCAGCAGCTTGCGGTCAGGTAACACTGAAGCTTTCTTT.

The CDR3 DNA follows: TGTGCCAGCAGCCAAGTCCCCAGAATGAACACTGAAGCTTTCTTT. The encoded protein is CASSQVPRMNTEAFF. The chain is built from TRBV14 and TRBJ1-1; D uncertain. Germline V lookup: CDR1 SGHDN, CDR2 FVKESK. Trimming took off 1 base at V and 0 bases at J, with 9 bases between the two ends. The CDR3 extends over 15 amino acids. Full variable domain (rest looked up from reference TRBV14 and TRBJ1-1): EAGVTQFPSHSVIEKGQTVTLRCDPISGHDNLYWYRRVMGKEIKFLLHFVKESKQDESGMPNNRFLAERTGGTYSTLKVQPAELEDSGVYFCASSQVPRMNTEAFFGQGTRLTVV.

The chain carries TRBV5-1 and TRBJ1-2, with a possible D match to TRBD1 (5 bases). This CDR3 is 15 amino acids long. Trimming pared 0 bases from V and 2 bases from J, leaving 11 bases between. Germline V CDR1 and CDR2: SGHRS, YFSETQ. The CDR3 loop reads CASSLGQTPNYGYTF. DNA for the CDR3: TGCGCCAGCAGCTTGGGACAGACTCCAAACTATGGCTACACCTTC.

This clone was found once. CDR3 sequence reads: CASSLGRVDYNSPLHF. The CDR3 bases are TGTGCCAGCAGTTTGGGCAGGGTGGACTATAATTCACCCCTCCACTTT. The chain links TRBV28 to TRBJ1-6, with D maybe TRBD1 (5 bases). This CDR3 region has 16 residues. Per the germline V gene, CDR1 is MDHEN and CDR2 is SYDVKM. V lost 3 bases and J lost 3, with 12 bases in between.

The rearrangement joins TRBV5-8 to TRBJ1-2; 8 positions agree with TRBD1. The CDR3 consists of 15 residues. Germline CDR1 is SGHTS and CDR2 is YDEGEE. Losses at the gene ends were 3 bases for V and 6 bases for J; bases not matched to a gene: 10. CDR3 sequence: CASSSGGPGGDGYTF. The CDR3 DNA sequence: TGTGCCAGCAGCTCCGGGGGGCCAGGGGGCGATGGCTACACCTTC.

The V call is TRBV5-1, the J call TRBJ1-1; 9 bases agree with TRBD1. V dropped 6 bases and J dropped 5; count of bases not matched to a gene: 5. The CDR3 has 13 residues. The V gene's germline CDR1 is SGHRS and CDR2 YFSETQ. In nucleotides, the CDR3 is TGCGCCAGCATTGGGACAGGGCTTACTGAAGCTTTCTTT. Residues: CASIGTGLTEAFF.

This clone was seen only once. CDR3 sequence: CASSPGGYNSPLHF. CDR3 coding DNA: TGTGCCAGCAGCCCAGGGGGGTATAATTCACCCCTCCACTTT. J is TRBJ1-6 and V is TRBV7-9; TRBD1 agrees at 7 bases. V was pared by 5 bases and J by 4 bases, with 2 bases of the junction left unmatched. Germline V lookup: CDR1 SEHNR, CDR2 FQNEAQ (reference sequence). The CDR3 has 14 amino acids.

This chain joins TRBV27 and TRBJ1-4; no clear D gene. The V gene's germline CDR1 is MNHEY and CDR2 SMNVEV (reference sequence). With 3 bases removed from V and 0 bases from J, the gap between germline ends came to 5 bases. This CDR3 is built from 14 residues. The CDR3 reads CASSFEATNEKLFF. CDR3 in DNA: TGTGCCAGCAGTTTTGAGGCAACTAATGAAAAACTGTTTTTT.

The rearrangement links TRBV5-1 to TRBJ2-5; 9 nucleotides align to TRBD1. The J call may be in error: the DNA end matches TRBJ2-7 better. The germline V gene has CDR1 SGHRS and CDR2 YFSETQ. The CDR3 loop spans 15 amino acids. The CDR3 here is CASSIGGQGAYEQYF. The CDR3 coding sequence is TGCGCCAGCAGCATTGGGGGACAGGGAGCCTACGAGCAGTACTTC.

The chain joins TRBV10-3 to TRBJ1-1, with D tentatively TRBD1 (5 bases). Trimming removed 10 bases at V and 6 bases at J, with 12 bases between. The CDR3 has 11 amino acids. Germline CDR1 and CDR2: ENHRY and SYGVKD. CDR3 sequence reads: CATATGAEAFF. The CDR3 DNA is TGTGCCACCGCCACGGGGGCTGAAGCTTTCTTT.

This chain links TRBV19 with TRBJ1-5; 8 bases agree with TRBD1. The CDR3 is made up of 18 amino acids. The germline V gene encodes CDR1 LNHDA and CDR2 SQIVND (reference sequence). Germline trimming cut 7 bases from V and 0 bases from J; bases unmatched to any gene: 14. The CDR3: CASTPTGEGFISNQPQHF. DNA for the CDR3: TGTGCCAGTACCCCGACAGGGGAAGGGTTTATTAGCAATCAGCCCCAGCATTTT.

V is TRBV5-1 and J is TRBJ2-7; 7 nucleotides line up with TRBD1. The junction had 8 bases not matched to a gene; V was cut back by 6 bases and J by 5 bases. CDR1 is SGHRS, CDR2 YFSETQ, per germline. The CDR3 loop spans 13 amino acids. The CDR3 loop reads CASKRQGFHEQYF. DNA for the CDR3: TGCGCCAGCAAAAGACAGGGTTTCCACGAGCAGTACTTC.

CDR3 coding DNA: TGTGCCAGCAGCTCCCTAGCGGGAGTTGAGACCCAGTACTTC. Residues: CASSSLAGVETQYF. The chain carries TRBV11-2 and TRBJ2-5, with TRBD2 matching 10 bases. This CDR3 comprises 14 residues. V was clipped by 4 bases and J by 5 bases; unmatched bases: 4. Germline CDR1 and CDR2: SGHAT and FQNNGV.

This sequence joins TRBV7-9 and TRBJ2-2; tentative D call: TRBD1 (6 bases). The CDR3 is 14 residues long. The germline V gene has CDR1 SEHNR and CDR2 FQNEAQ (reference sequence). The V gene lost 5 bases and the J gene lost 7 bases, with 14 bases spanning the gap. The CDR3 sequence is CASSAYRAGGELFF. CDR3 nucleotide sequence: TGTGCCAGCAGCGCATACAGGGCGGGCGGGGAGCTGTTTTTT.

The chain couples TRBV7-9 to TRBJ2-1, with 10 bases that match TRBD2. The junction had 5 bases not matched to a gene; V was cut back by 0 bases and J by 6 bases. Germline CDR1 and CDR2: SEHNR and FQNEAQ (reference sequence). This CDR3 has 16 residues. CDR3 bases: TGTGCCAGCAGCTTAGCGGGGCTAGCGGGGGCCAATGAGCAGTTCTTC. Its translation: CASSLAGLAGANEQFF.

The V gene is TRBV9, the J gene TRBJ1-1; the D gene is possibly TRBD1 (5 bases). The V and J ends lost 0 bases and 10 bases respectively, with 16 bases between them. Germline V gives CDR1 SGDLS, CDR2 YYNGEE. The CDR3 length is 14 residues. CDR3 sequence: CASSVEPGGLGAFF. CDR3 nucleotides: TGTGCCAGCAGCGTAGAGCCGGGGGGTTTGGGAGCTTTCTTT. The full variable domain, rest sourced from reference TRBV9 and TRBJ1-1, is DSGVTQTPKHLITATGQRVTLRCSPRSGDLSVYWYQQSLDQGLQFLIQYYNGEERAKGNILERFSAQQFPDLHSELNLSSLELGDSALYFCASSVEPGGLGAFFGQGTRLTVV.

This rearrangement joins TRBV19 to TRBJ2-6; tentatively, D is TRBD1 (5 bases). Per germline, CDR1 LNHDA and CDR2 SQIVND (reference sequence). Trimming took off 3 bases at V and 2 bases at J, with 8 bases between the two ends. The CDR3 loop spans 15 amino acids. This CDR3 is CASSMGRAGANVLTF. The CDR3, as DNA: TGTGCCAGTAGTATGGGCAGGGCTGGGGCCAACGTCCTGACTTTC.

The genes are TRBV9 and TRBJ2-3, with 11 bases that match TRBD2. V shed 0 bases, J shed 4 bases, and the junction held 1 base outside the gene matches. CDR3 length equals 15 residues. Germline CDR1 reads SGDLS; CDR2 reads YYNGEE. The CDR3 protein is CASSVGLAGSDTQYF. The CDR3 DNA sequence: TGTGCCAGCAGCGTAGGACTAGCGGGGTCAGATACGCAGTATTTT.